Each of the 22 T cell receptor beta chains below was sequenced from the same sample in a study of shared clonotypes between healthy human individuals. TCRdb's table, derived via immunoSEQ multiplex PCR, lists solely in-frame clones and lacks some. Here the sample spans 80,000 to 100,000 clones, about 70% being singletons. Sequencing was carried out using memory CD8+ T cells sorted from blood. Subset meaning: CD45RO+ cells pooled with CCR7-negative TemRA cells. Receptors originate from a man younger than 40 in good health.

J is TRBJ2-7 and V is TRBV29-1; TRBD1 aligns across 8 bases. The CDR3 contains 11 residues. Trimming removed 8 bases from V and 3 bases from J; junction bases left unmatched: 3. Per germline, CDR1 SQVTM and CDR2 ANQGSEA. CDR3 bases: TGCAGCACTGGACAGGGCTACGAGCAGTACTTC. It encodes CSTGQGYEQYF.

This rearrangement joins TRBV2 to TRBJ1-5; maybe TRBD1 (5 bases). Germline lookup yields CDR1 SNHLY and CDR2 FYNNEI. V dropped 4 bases and J dropped 10 bases, with 14 bases sitting between them. This CDR3 is 13 amino acids long. The CDR3 sequence is CASSAEGLVPQHF. DNA of the CDR3: TGTGCCAGCAGTGCTGAGGGACTTGTTCCCCAGCATTTT.

The sample holds many counts of this clone. The gene calls are TRBV6-6 and TRBJ2-3, with 9 positions matching TRBD1. CDR3 length: 16 amino acids. Germline CDR1 and CDR2: MNHNY and SVGAGI (reference sequence). The trim removed 6 bases at V and 6 bases at J, leaving 13 bases unmatched. The CDR3: CASRSPGQGRTDTQYF. In nucleotides, the CDR3 is TGTGCCAGCAGGTCGCCGGGACAGGGTAGAACGGATACGCAGTATTTT.

DNA for the CDR3: TGTGCCAGCAGCCAAGATAATGAAGAGACCCAGTACTTC. Amino acids: CASSQDNEETQYF. J is TRBJ2-5 and V is TRBV14; D gene ambiguous. CDR3 length: 13 amino acids. The V and J ends lost 0 bases and 3 bases respectively, with 5 bases between them. Germline V gene lookup returns CDR1 SGHDN and CDR2 FVKESK.

The CDR3 DNA sequence: TGTGCCAGCAGCTTTGCGGGAGGGGTGTCCTACAATGAGCAGTTCTTC. As protein: CASSFAGGVSYNEQFF. This chain links TRBV7-8 with TRBJ2-1; 9 nucleotides match TRBD2. CDR1 is SGHVS and CDR2 is FQNEAQ in the germline V gene. V was pared by 3 bases and J by 1 base, with 4 bases of the junction left unmatched. The CDR3 totals 16 residues.

The CDR3 DNA is TGTGCCACACGGACCGAGATGTACGAGCAGTACTTC. Translated: CATRTEMYEQYF. The genes are TRBV2 and TRBJ2-7, with D unclear. Germline V gene data show CDR1 as SNHLY and CDR2 as FYNNEI. The CDR3 spans 12 residues. The germline V and J ends were trimmed by 10 bases and 4 bases, with 14 bases remaining between them.

This chain connects TRBV6-1 to TRBJ2-7; 9 bases fit TRBD1. The CDR3 spans 15 residues. The V and J ends lost 0 bases and 0 bases, in that order; junction bases with no gene match: 0. CDR1 and CDR2 (germline): MNHNS, SASEGT. The CDR3 sequence: CASSEATGGSYEQYF. CDR3 coding DNA: TGTGCCAGCAGTGAAGCGACAGGGGGCTCCTACGAGCAGTACTTC.

This clone was detected only a few times. The rearrangement links TRBV27 to TRBJ2-5; 7 bases agree with TRBD2. The CDR3 has 12 residues. With 3 bases clipped from V and 9 bases from J, the junction kept 4 bases outside the gene matches. Looked up from germline, CDR1 is MNHEY and CDR2 is SMNVEV (reference sequence). CDR3 sequence: CASSLTGRAQYF. CDR3 nucleotides: TGTGCCAGCAGTTTGACGGGGAGGGCCCAGTACTTC.

The gene calls are TRBV7-2 and TRBJ2-7; 7 nucleotides agree with TRBD2. V lost 1 base to trimming and J lost 4 bases; unmatched junction nucleotides: 4. Germline CDR1 is SGHTA and CDR2 is FQGNSA. The CDR3 extends over 14 amino acids. CDR3 protein: CASSLDGRRYEQYF. In DNA form, the CDR3 reads TGTGCCAGCAGCTTAGACGGGAGGAGATACGAGCAGTACTTC.

The V and J genes are TRBV28 and TRBJ2-7; TRBD1 matches 8 bases. This CDR3 is built from 15 residues. With V trimmed by 3 bases and J by 3 bases, 7 bases remained unmatched. The germline gives CDR1 MDHEN, CDR2 SYDVKM. The CDR3 DNA reads TGTGCCAGCAGTTTTTGGCCACAGGGGGTCTACGAGCAGTACTTC. Residues: CASSFWPQGVYEQYF.

This chain connects TRBV4-2 to TRBJ2-3, with no clear D. V was cut by 4 bases and J by 7 bases, with 15 bases left in between. The germline V gene encodes CDR1 LGHNA and CDR2 YNFKEQ. CDR3 size: 14 residues. CDR3 loop: CASSPPNLAYTQYF. In DNA form, the CDR3 reads TGTGCCAGCAGCCCACCGAATCTCGCCTATACGCAGTATTTT.

The J gene is TRBJ2-3, the V gene TRBV11-2; 9 nucleotides agree with TRBD2. Trimming took 5 bases from V and 2 from J; bases not matched to a gene: 8. Looked up from germline, CDR1 is SGHAT and CDR2 is FQNNGV. CDR3 length equals 16 residues. The DNA of the CDR3 is TGTGCCAGCAGCCCCGCAGCGGGAGGCCCCACAGATACGCAGTATTTT. Encoded protein: CASSPAAGGPTDTQYF.

V and J are TRBV28 and TRBJ1-2; D remains ambiguous. The V and J ends lost 3 bases and 5 bases respectively, with 16 bases between them. CDR3 size: 15 residues. Germline-derived CDR1 and CDR2 are MDHEN and SYDVKM. As DNA, the CDR3 is TGTGCCAGCAGTTTCCCCTGGGGTCAACGGTATGGCTACACCTTC. Protein: CASSFPWGQRYGYTF.

V usage is TRBV6-1 and J usage is TRBJ2-1; a possible D gene is TRBD2 (6 bases). The CDR3 contains 18 residues. V lost 2 bases and J 4 bases, leaving 21 bases between the germline ends. Looked up from germline, CDR1 is MNHNS and CDR2 is SASEGT. This CDR3 reads CASSENRGFGRNYNEQFF. In nucleotides, the CDR3 is TGTGCCAGCAGTGAAAACCGGGGGTTCGGGCGTAATTACAATGAGCAGTTCTTC.

The chain couples TRBV2 to TRBJ2-4, with D perhaps matching TRBD1 (6 bases). This CDR3 has 12 residues. From germline, CDR1 is SNHLY and CDR2 FYNNEI. The ends were cut back, 8 bases at V and 3 bases at J, with 8 bases in the middle. CDR3 amino acids: CASQGRKNIQYF. In DNA, the CDR3 is TGTGCCAGCCAGGGGCGCAAAAACATTCAGTACTTC.

CDR3 loop: CASSPRDGGYGYTF. The CDR3 region has the DNA TGCGCCAGCAGCCCCCGGGACGGCGGATATGGCTACACCTTC. This chain joins TRBV4-1 and TRBJ1-2; perhaps TRBD1 as D (5 bases). V shed 4 bases and J shed 5 bases, with 14 bases lying between them. CDR1 and CDR2 (germline): MGHRA, YSYEKL. This CDR3 comprises 14 residues.

The chain joins TRBV5-1 to TRBJ2-1; 8 bases are a match to TRBD2. Per the germline V gene, CDR1 is SGHRS and CDR2 is YFSETQ. The CDR3 extends over 16 amino acids. Losses at the gene ends were 1 base for V and 5 bases for J; bases not matched to a gene: 8. CDR3 sequence (DNA): TGCGCCAGCAGCTTGAGTACTGGACTAGCCCACAATGAGCAGTTCTTC. Its protein product is CASSLSTGLAHNEQFF. The whole variable domain, remainder taken from reference TRBV5-1 and TRBJ2-1, is KAGVTQTPRYLIKTRGQQVTLSCSPISGHRSVSWYQQTPGQGLQFLFEYFSETQRNKGNFPGRFSGRQFSNSRSEMNVSTLELGDSALYLCASSLSTGLAHNEQFFGPGTRLTVL.

This sequence joins TRBV6-6 and TRBJ2-1, with 10 nucleotides matching TRBD2. J was trimmed by 10 bases and V by 5 bases; bases with no gene match: 8. Germline V CDR1 and CDR2: MNHNY, SVGAGI (reference sequence). The CDR3 totals 14 residues. CDR3 in amino acids: CASSPYLAGDEQFF. The CDR3 bases are TGTGCCAGCAGTCCCTACCTAGCGGGAGACGAGCAGTTCTTC.

The chain joins TRBV23-1 to TRBJ2-3; D perhaps matches TRBD2 (6 bases). TRBV23-1 is an open reading frame, and its role is uncertain. The length of the CDR3 is 15 residues. Trimming shortened V by 1 base and J by 6 bases, and 14 bases separated the two germline ends. The CDR3 DNA is TGCGCCAGCAGTCAATGGGTAGGAGGGATGGATACGCAGTATTTT. Its translation: CASSQWVGGMDTQYF.

Comments on this clone: The junction shows a germline mismatch at one end, possibly a read error. The chain employs TRBV28 and TRBJ2-1; D is perhaps TRBD2 (6 bases). Germline assignment: CDR1 MDHEN and CDR2 SYDVKM. There are 18 residues in the CDR3. The CDR3: CASSLSALAGWSYNEQFF. The CDR3, as DNA: TGTGCCAGCAGCTTATCCGCTCTGGCGGGATGGTCGTACAATGAGCAGTTCTTC.

The CDR3 loop is CASSSGTQNEQFF. DNA for the CDR3: TGTGCCAGCAGCTCCGGGACACAAAATGAGCAGTTCTTC. This chain uses TRBV6-4 with TRBJ2-1, with D possibly being TRBD1 (6 bases). The germline gives CDR1 MRHNA, CDR2 SNTAGT. V was clipped by 6 bases and J by 7 bases, with 13 bases between them. CDR3 length equals 13 residues.

The chain is built from TRBV5-1 and TRBJ1-5; possibly TRBD1 for D (6 bases). V was clipped by 4 bases and J by 5 bases, with 10 bases between them. CDR1 is SGHRS and CDR2 is YFSETQ in the germline V gene. This CDR3 spans 13 amino acids. The chain's CDR3 is CASSPEGDQPQHF. The CDR3 nucleotides are TGCGCCAGCAGCCCAGAGGGGGATCAGCCCCAGCATTTT.